This T cell receptor (beta chain) was recorded in a study of blood T cell repertoires in COVID-19. For the study at large: In each case, the material was cDNA or gDNA derived from T cells, B-cell-depleted T cells, or PBMCs.

CDR3 length: 13 residues. With 2 bases removed from V and 1 base from J, the gap between germline ends came to 5 bases. This table comes from immunoSEQ multiplex PCR, and its TCRdb copy is limited to in-frame clones, with some not included. Of some 230,000 clones in the sample, around 86% were seen once. Comments on this clone: Different DNA sequences within this sample yield the same CDR3.

The chain carries TRBV12-3 or TRBV12-4 and TRBJ1-1; D not certain. The receptor's source is a woman of 80 years or more with COVID-19, enrolled during active disease. Sequences were obtained from peripheral blood. The CDR3 protein is CASSLRGNTEAFF. Written as DNA, the CDR3 is TGTGCCAGCAGTTTAAGAGGGAACACTGAAGCTTTCTTT.